At least ten counts were recorded for the clone carrying this TCR beta chain. This CDR3 spans 13 amino acids. V was pared by 0 bases and J by 8 bases, with 11 bases between. Germline lookup yields CDR1 SQVTM and CDR2 ANQGSEA. Researchers generated TCR beta cDNA from about 0.5 ug of total RNA, relying on a constant-region primer. Libraries covering TCR beta were generated through three nested multiplex PCR rounds (using a slightly modified ARM-PCR). Two initial PCR rounds of roughly 10 cycles each paired TRBV1-TRBV30 forward primers with a C-beta reverse primer. One entry per CDR3 protein, called by TCRdb with MiXCR from the multiplex PCR reads. The sample records 300,000 to 400,000 distinct CDR3 sequences, about two thirds being singletons. These data belong to a study of tumor-infiltrating lymphocytes in primary liver carcinoma. Researchers drew blood RNA from unsorted whole blood and extracted germline DNA as well.

Material for sequencing was peripheral blood. The V and J genes are TRBV29-1 and TRBJ2-1, with unresolved D. The sequence derives from a man aged 40-50 years with primary liver carcinoma and hepatitis B virus infection. CDR3 nucleotides: TGCAGCGTTGAAGATCGGGTTCGGGATGAGCAGTTCTTC. As protein: CSVEDRVRDEQFF.